The 20 T cell receptor beta chains presented below share a single source sample, sequenced in a study of T cell responses to AZD1222 COVID-19 vaccine. The data were produced by immunoSEQ multiplex PCR, yet TCRdb's version contains in-frame clones alone and is incomplete. The table has around 99,000 clones, about 90% seen once. This specimen consisted of peripheral blood, obtained 28 days after the second AZD1222 dose. The receptor source for this set is an adult who received the AZD1222 COVID-19 vaccine.

The genes are TRBV9 and TRBJ2-1, with 9 bases matching TRBD2. This CDR3 is 16 amino acids long. Unmatched junction bases numbered 7, after V lost 4 bases and J lost 2 bases. Looked up from germline, CDR1 is SGDLS and CDR2 is YYNGEE. Here the CDR3 reads CASSFTGTSPYNEQFF. Written as DNA, the CDR3 is TGTGCCAGCAGCTTCACCGGGACTAGCCCCTACAATGAGCAGTTCTTC. The full variable domain, rest sourced from reference TRBV9 and TRBJ2-1, is DSGVTQTPKHLITATGQRVTLRCSPRSGDLSVYWYQQSLDQGLQFLIQYYNGEERAKGNILERFSAQQFPDLHSELNLSSLELGDSALYFCASSFTGTSPYNEQFFGPGTRLTVL.

The rearrangement uses TRBV7-2 and TRBJ1-1; the D is unclear. The CDR3 length is 15 residues. Trimming took 2 bases from V and 1 from J, leaving 11 bases between them. Per germline, CDR1 SGHTA and CDR2 FQGNSA. The CDR3 DNA reads as TGTGCCAGCAGCTTAAGGCGGGCTGGGAACACTGAAGCTTTCTTT. Translation: CASSLRRAGNTEAFF.

The genes are TRBV2 and TRBJ1-1, with TRBD1 identical over 7 bases. The CDR3 length is 14 residues. The V gene's germline CDR1 is SNHLY and CDR2 FYNNEI. Germline trimming cut 4 bases from V and 6 bases from J; bases unmatched to any gene: 8. As DNA, the CDR3 is TGTGCCAGCAGTGGACAGGGTAATAGCGCTGAAGCTTTCTTT. Its translation: CASSGQGNSAEAFF.

This clone came up once. The chain employs TRBV12-3 or TRBV12-4 and TRBJ2-1; no definite D call. V dropped 7 bases and J dropped 3 bases, with 4 bases sitting between them. This CDR3 has 11 residues. This chain's CDR3 is CASNSYNEQFF. Written as DNA, the CDR3 is TGTGCCAGCAACAGCTACAATGAGCAGTTCTTC.

This clone was observed a single time. The rearrangement links TRBV30 to TRBJ1-2; D possibly corresponds to TRBD1 (5 bases). The CDR3 length is 13 residues. The germline V gene encodes CDR1 GTSNPN and CDR2 SVGIG (reference sequence). The germline V and J ends were trimmed by 1 base and 7 bases, with 13 bases remaining between them. CDR3 in DNA: TGTGCCTGGAGTGCCAGGGAGCCGGGTGGCTACACCTTC. Its protein is CAWSAREPGGYTF.

Only one count was recorded for this clone. The V gene is TRBV6-5, the J gene TRBJ1-3; D gene unclear. Germline assignment: CDR1 MNHEY and CDR2 SVGAGI. Trimming took off 4 bases at V and 5 bases at J, with 12 bases between the two ends. The CDR3 covers 14 residues. The chain's CDR3 is CASSSGEARNTIYF. The DNA of the CDR3 is TGTGCCAGCAGTTCCGGCGAGGCGAGAAACACCATATATTTT.

This clone is a singleton in its sample. As DNA, the CDR3 is TGTGCCAGCAGCCCGCGGGGACAGTCCAGGGAAAAACTGTTTTTT. This codes for CASSPRGQSREKLFF. The rearrangement links TRBV27 to TRBJ1-4; 7 bases are shared with TRBD1. The trim removed 6 bases at V and 8 bases at J, leaving 12 bases unmatched. This CDR3 region has 15 residues. In germline, CDR1 is MNHEY, CDR2 SMNVEV (reference sequence).

The rearrangement links TRBV5-6 to TRBJ1-4; TRBD1 is a possible D gene (6 bases). V dropped 1 base and J dropped 12 bases, with 10 bases sitting between them. Germline V gives CDR1 SGHDT, CDR2 YYEEEE. This CDR3 has 12 residues. The CDR3 bases are TGTGCCAGCAGCTTGACAGGGACTCAACTGTTTTTT. Translation gives CASSLTGTQLFF.

The CDR3 sequence: CASSVRPGGDEQYF. For the CDR3, the DNA is TGTGCCAGCAGCGTAAGGCCAGGGGGCGACGAGCAGTACTTC. The V and J genes are TRBV7-6 and TRBJ2-7; 8 bases are shared with TRBD1. Per the germline V gene, CDR1 is SGHVS and CDR2 is FNYEAQ. The V and J ends lost 5 bases and 5 bases, in that order; junction bases with no gene match: 8. This CDR3 has 14 amino acids. Together with reference TRBV7-6 and TRBJ2-7, the CDR3 gives the full variable domain: GAGVSQSPRYKVTKRGQDVALRCDPISGHVSLYWYRQALGQGPEFLTYFNYEAQQDKSGLPNDRFSAERPEGSISTLTIQRTEQRDSAMYRCASSVRPGGDEQYFGPGTRLTVT.

The V call is TRBV27, the J call TRBJ2-7; the match to TRBD1 covers 7 bases. V shed 2 bases and J 6 bases; nucleotides not matched to a gene: 10. Germline CDR1 reads MNHEY; CDR2 reads SMNVEV (reference sequence). This CDR3 comprises 15 residues. Here the CDR3 DNA reads TGTGCCAGCAGTTTAACGGAGACAGGGCAGGTCGAGCAGTACTTC. Protein product: CASSLTETGQVEQYF.

The rearrangement uses TRBV5-1 and TRBJ1-1; 8 nucleotides align to TRBD1. Germline V gives CDR1 SGHRS, CDR2 YFSETQ. The CDR3 covers 13 residues. The trim removed 4 bases at V and 10 bases at J, leaving 9 bases unmatched. Written as DNA, the CDR3 is TGCGCCAGCAGCCCACCGACAGGGGTCGGAGCTTTCTTT. Translation gives CASSPPTGVGAFF.

V is TRBV4-1 and J is TRBJ1-2; 8 positions agree with TRBD1. The germline CDR1 and CDR2 sequences are MGHRA and YSYEKL. The CDR3 totals 14 residues. V was pared by 1 base and J by 7 bases, with 5 bases of the junction left unmatched. The CDR3 DNA is TGCGCCAGCAGCCAAGCGACAGGGGAGGCTGGCTACACCTTC. Its translation: CASSQATGEAGYTF.

This chain connects TRBV4-2 to TRBJ2-1, with 11 bases that match TRBD2. Germline V CDR1 and CDR2: LGHNA, YNFKEQ. Trimming cost V 1 base and J 6 bases; bases outside gene matches: 2. This CDR3 has 15 amino acids. The CDR3 DNA follows: TGTGCCAGCAGCCAAGGGGGGACTAGCGGCAATGAGCAGTTCTTC. Encoded protein: CASSQGGTSGNEQFF.

The V gene is TRBV3-1 (or the pseudogene TRBV3-2), the J gene TRBJ2-2; D not certain. CDR3 length: 13 residues. Germline V lookup: CDR1 LGHDT, CDR2 YNNKEL (reference sequence). Trimming stripped 4 bases from V and 6 bases from J, with 9 bases between. The CDR3 coding sequence is TGTGCCAGCAGCCGAGCTGGGGCCGGGGAGCTGTTTTTT. Residues: CASSRAGAGELFF.

The chain links TRBV9 to TRBJ2-1; weak D call: TRBD2 (5 bases). The CDR3 sequence is 16 residues long. The V and J ends lost 0 bases and 2 bases respectively, with 12 bases between them. Germline V CDR1 and CDR2: SGDLS, YYNGEE. The CDR3: CASSVAASLPYNEQFF. In nucleotides, the CDR3 is TGTGCCAGCAGCGTAGCAGCTAGCCTGCCCTACAATGAGCAGTTCTTC.

The V call is TRBV5-1, the J call TRBJ1-3; D possibly corresponds to TRBD1 (5 bases). This CDR3 comprises 16 residues. Germline V gene sequence: CDR1 SGHRS, CDR2 YFSETQ. Trimming left V 0 bases short and J 0 bases short, with 10 bases between. The CDR3 region is CASSLEGSSSGNTIYF. In DNA form, the CDR3 reads TGCGCCAGCAGCTTGGAGGGGAGTAGCTCTGGAAACACCATATATTTT. Supplemented by reference TRBV5-1 and TRBJ1-3, the full variable domain reads KAGVTQTPRYLIKTRGQQVTLSCSPISGHRSVSWYQQTPGQGLQFLFEYFSETQRNKGNFPGRFSGRQFSNSRSEMNVSTLELGDSALYLCASSLEGSSSGNTIYFGEGSWLTVV.

This chain connects TRBV7-2 to TRBJ2-2, with TRBD1 matching over 9 bases. With V trimmed by 5 bases and J by 5 bases, 6 bases remained unmatched. CDR1 and CDR2 from the germline V gene are SGHTA and FQGNSA. The CDR3 runs 15 residues. DNA of the CDR3: TGTGCCAGCAGCCCTTGGGACAGGGCAACCGGGGAGCTGTTTTTT. Translating it yields CASSPWDRATGELFF. Supplemented by reference TRBV7-2 and TRBJ2-2, the full variable domain reads GAGVSQSPSNKVTEKGKDVELRCDPISGHTALYWYRQSLGQGLEFLIYFQGNSAPDKSGLPSDRFSAERTGGSVSTLTIQRTQQEDSAVYLCASSPWDRATGELFFGEGSRLTVL.

The CDR3 sequence: CAISESTAPTRDEQFF. In nucleotides, the CDR3 is TGTGCCATCAGTGAGTCGACGGCACCCACGAGGGATGAGCAGTTCTTC. The chain is built from TRBV10-3 and TRBJ2-1, with a possible D match to TRBD2 (5 bases). The CDR3 runs 16 residues. Germline loops: CDR1 ENHRY, CDR2 SYGVKD. Deletions cut 0 bases from V and 8 bases from J, with 17 bases between.

The V call is TRBV7-2, the J call TRBJ2-2, with D tentatively TRBD2 (5 bases). The CDR3 is 16 amino acids. Trimming pared 5 bases from V and 6 bases from J, leaving 19 bases between. Germline CDR1 is SGHTA and CDR2 is FQGNSA. In nucleotides, the CDR3 is TGTGCCAGCAGCCCTATTTGGGCCGGGAATTCCGGGGAGCTGTTTTTT. This codes for CASSPIWAGNSGELFF. The variable domain in full, with the rest retrieved from reference TRBV7-2 and TRBJ2-2, is GAGVSQSPSNKVTEKGKDVELRCDPISGHTALYWYRQSLGQGLEFLIYFQGNSAPDKSGLPSDRFSAERTGGSVSTLTIQRTQQEDSAVYLCASSPIWAGNSGELFFGEGSRLTVL.

This chain joins TRBV21-1 and TRBJ1-5; the D call in the table, TRBD1, was not verified against the DNA. TRBV21-1 is tagged as a pseudogene. This CDR3 is 20 amino acids long. The CDR3 DNA reads as TGTGCCAGCAGCCCTTACCGGGACAGGGTCTTAGATCGTGTCAATCAGCCCCAGCATTTT. It translates to CASSPYRDRVLDRVNQPQHF.